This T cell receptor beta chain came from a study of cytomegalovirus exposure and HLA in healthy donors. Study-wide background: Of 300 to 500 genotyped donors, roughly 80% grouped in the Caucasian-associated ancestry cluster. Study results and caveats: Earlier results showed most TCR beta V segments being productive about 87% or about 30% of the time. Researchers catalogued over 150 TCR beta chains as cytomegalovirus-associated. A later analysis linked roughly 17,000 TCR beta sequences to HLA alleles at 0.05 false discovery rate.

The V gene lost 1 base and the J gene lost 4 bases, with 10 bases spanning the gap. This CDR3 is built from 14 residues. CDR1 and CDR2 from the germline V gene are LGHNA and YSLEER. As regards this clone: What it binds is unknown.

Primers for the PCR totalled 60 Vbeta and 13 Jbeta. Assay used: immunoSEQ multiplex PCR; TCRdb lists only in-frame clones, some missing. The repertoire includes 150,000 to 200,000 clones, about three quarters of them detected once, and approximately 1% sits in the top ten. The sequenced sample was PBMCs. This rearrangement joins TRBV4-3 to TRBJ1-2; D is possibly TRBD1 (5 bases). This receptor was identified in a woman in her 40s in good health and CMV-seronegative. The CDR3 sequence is CASSQGGVIYGYTF. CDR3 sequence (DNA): TGCGCCAGCAGCCAAGGGGGGGTGATCTATGGCTACACCTTC.